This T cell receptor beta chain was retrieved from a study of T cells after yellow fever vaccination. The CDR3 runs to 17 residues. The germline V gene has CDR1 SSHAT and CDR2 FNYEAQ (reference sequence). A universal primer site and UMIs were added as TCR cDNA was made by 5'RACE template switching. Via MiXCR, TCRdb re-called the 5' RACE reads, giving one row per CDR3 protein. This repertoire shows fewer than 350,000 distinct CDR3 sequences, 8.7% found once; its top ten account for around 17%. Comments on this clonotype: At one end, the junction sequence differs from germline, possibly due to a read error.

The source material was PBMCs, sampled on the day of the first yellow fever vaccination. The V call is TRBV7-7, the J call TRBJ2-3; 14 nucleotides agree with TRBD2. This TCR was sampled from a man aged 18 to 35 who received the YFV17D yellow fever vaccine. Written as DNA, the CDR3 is TGTGCCAGCAGCCCGACTAGCGGGGGGGCCTTAACAGATACGCTGTATTTT. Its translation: CASSPTSGGALTDTLYF.